A single sample gave rise to the 29 T cell receptor beta chains below, sequenced in a study of cytomegalovirus exposure and HLA in healthy donors. TCRdb keeps only in-frame clones here, not all; method: immunoSEQ multiplex PCR. Seen here are tens of thousands of clones, roughly 90% observed once, and the top ten hold 1.2%. Sample: PBMCs. All receptors derive from a woman under 30 in good health and CMV-seronegative.

The rearrangement uses TRBV7-2 and TRBJ1-5; tentatively, D is TRBD1 (5 bases). This CDR3 is built from 16 residues. Germline CDR1 reads SGHTA; CDR2 reads FQGNSA. The ends were cut back, 3 bases at V and 0 bases at J, with 12 bases in the middle. As DNA, the CDR3 is TGTGCCAGCAGCTTCTGGGGCCACGATAGCAATCAGCCCCAGCATTTT. It is translated as CASSFWGHDSNQPQHF.

The J gene is TRBJ2-7, the V gene TRBV6-1; a possible D gene is TRBD2 (6 bases). The CDR3 has 16 residues. Germline V gene sequence: CDR1 MNHNS, CDR2 SASEGT. V lost 0 bases and J 0 bases, leaving 12 bases between the germline ends. The DNA of the CDR3 is TGTGCCAGCAGTGAAGCAGGAGGGGCTAGCTCCTACGAGCAGTACTTC. This codes for CASSEAGGASSYEQYF.

The sample holds one count of this clone. The gene calls are TRBV27 and TRBJ2-1; 12 nucleotides align to TRBD2. Unmatched junction bases numbered 3, after V lost 4 bases and J lost 5 bases. The CDR3 extends over 15 amino acids. Germline values: CDR1 MNHEY, CDR2 SMNVEV (reference sequence). The CDR3 reads CASSSLAGGNNEQFF. The CDR3 DNA is TGTGCCAGCAGTTCCCTAGCGGGAGGGAACAATGAGCAGTTCTTC.

This chain uses TRBV7-6 with TRBJ2-3, with a possible D match to TRBD1 (5 bases). The CDR3 runs to 12 residues. The germline V gene encodes CDR1 SGHVS and CDR2 FNYEAQ. Trimming pared 4 bases from V and 5 bases from J, leaving 7 bases between. The CDR3: CASSYGQDTQYF. The CDR3 DNA sequence: TGTGCCAGCAGCTACGGACAAGATACGCAGTATTTT.

The chain uses TRBV28 and TRBJ2-6; TRBD2 is a possible D gene (5 bases). Trimming took 3 bases from V and 0 from J, leaving 9 bases between them. Germline V gives CDR1 MDHEN, CDR2 SYDVKM. CDR3 length: 16 residues. The CDR3 here is CASSLVGVSGANVLTF. CDR3 DNA sequence: TGTGCCAGCAGTTTGGTCGGGGTCTCTGGGGCCAACGTCCTGACTTTC.

The chain links TRBV4-1 to TRBJ2-5; D remains ambiguous. Germline loops: CDR1 MGHRA, CDR2 YSYEKL. Trimming took 4 bases from V and 4 from J, leaving 10 bases between them. The CDR3 sequence is 13 residues long. The CDR3 nucleotides read TGCGCCAGCAGCCGCTTACTCGGAGAGACCCAGTACTTC. This translates into CASSRLLGETQYF.

This clone was observed a handful of times. This chain links TRBV7-2 with TRBJ2-3; D ambiguous. Germline CDR1 and CDR2: SGHTA and FQGNSA. Trimming removed 2 bases at V and 2 bases at J, with 2 bases between. The CDR3 totals 12 residues. The DNA of the CDR3 is TGTGCCAGCAGCTTATACACAGATACGCAGTATTTT. This translates into CASSLYTDTQYF.

The chain has TRBV5-4 and TRBJ2-1; D perhaps matches TRBD2 (7 bases). This CDR3 comprises 16 residues. Germline V CDR1 and CDR2: SGHNT, YYREEE (reference sequence). V was trimmed by 4 bases and J by 5 bases, leaving 19 bases between them. CDR3 region: CASSLLREGTHNEQFF. As DNA, the CDR3 is TGTGCCAGCAGCCTCCTGAGGGAGGGGACACACAATGAGCAGTTCTTC.

This chain connects TRBV5-5 to TRBJ2-3; D remains unclear. The germline V gene has CDR1 SGHKS and CDR2 YYEKEE (reference sequence). CDR3 length: 15 amino acids. V lost 4 bases and J 6 bases, leaving 18 bases between the germline ends. CDR3 protein: CASSQIYTSYDTQYF. The DNA of the CDR3 is TGTGCCAGCAGCCAAATATACACGTCGTACGATACGCAGTATTTT. The full variable domain, its missing parts supplied by reference TRBV5-5 and TRBJ2-3, is DAGVTQSPTHLIKTRGQQVTLRCSPISGHKSVSWYQQVLGQGPQFIFQYYEKEERGRGNFPDRFSARQFPNYSSELNVNALLLGDSALYLCASSQIYTSYDTQYFGPGTRLTVL.

V is TRBV19 and J is TRBJ1-5, with D possibly TRBD1 on 6 matching bases. V was clipped by 7 bases and J by 6 bases, with 25 bases between them. Germline values: CDR1 LNHDA, CDR2 SQIVND (reference sequence). The CDR3 spans 17 residues. CDR3 in DNA: TGTGCCAGTACCCAGGACAGTACACGTATATGGGGTCAGCCCCAGCATTTT. Its protein product is CASTQDSTRIWGQPQHF.

CDR3 coding DNA: TGCGCCAGCAGCCTGGGGACTGCCTCCTACAATGAGCAGTTCTTC. Translation gives CASSLGTASYNEQFF. This chain links TRBV5-1 with TRBJ2-1; the D gene is possibly TRBD2 (6 bases). Trimming pared 4 bases from V and 0 bases from J, leaving 11 bases between. The CDR3 loop spans 15 amino acids. From germline, CDR1 is SGHRS and CDR2 YFSETQ. Full variable domain (rest looked up from reference TRBV5-1 and TRBJ2-1): KAGVTQTPRYLIKTRGQQVTLSCSPISGHRSVSWYQQTPGQGLQFLFEYFSETQRNKGNFPGRFSGRQFSNSRSEMNVSTLELGDSALYLCASSLGTASYNEQFFGPGTRLTVL.

The CDR3 is CASSSTVWGEVADTQYF. The DNA for the CDR3 is TGTGCCAGCAGTTCCACGGTTTGGGGGGAGGTGGCAGATACGCAGTATTTT. The chain employs TRBV2 and TRBJ2-3; tentative D call: TRBD2 (6 bases). The ends were cut back, 5 bases at V and 4 bases at J, with 22 bases in the middle. Germline loops: CDR1 SNHLY, CDR2 FYNNEI. The length of the CDR3 is 17 residues.

This clone showed up just once. This chain uses TRBV5-6 with TRBJ1-6; D is possibly TRBD1 (5 bases). V was shortened by 0 bases and J by 8 bases, with 6 bases between the two germline ends. Germline CDR1 reads SGHDT; CDR2 reads YYEEEE. This CDR3 contains 13 residues. This CDR3 is CASSLGGDSPLHF. The CDR3 DNA reads TGTGCCAGCAGCTTGGGGGGGGATTCACCCCTCCACTTT.

The chain joins TRBV25-1 to TRBJ2-7, with 7 nucleotides matching TRBD2. The ends lost 6 bases at V and 1 base at J; junction bases unmatched: 15. Germline CDR1 MGHDK, CDR2 SYGVNS. The CDR3 contains 17 residues. CDR3 amino acids: CASSLTAGTGGSYEQYF. In DNA form, the CDR3 reads TGTGCCAGCAGCCTCACCGCTGGGACGGGGGGTTCCTACGAGCAGTACTTC.

This rearrangement joins TRBV6-1 to TRBJ2-7, with no clear D. Germline V gives CDR1 MNHNS, CDR2 SASEGT. The CDR3 consists of 13 residues. V shed 2 bases and J shed 1 base, with 6 bases lying between them. The CDR3 nucleotides read TGTGCCAGCAGTGAACCAGGTTCCTACGAGCAGTACTTC. Amino acid sequence: CASSEPGSYEQYF.

This sequence joins TRBV5-4 and TRBJ2-3, with 11 bases matching TRBD2. Per the germline V gene, CDR1 is SGHNT and CDR2 is YYREEE (reference sequence). With 4 bases clipped from V and 5 bases from J, the junction kept 6 bases outside the gene matches. The CDR3 sequence is 15 residues long. The chain's CDR3 is CASSGIAGGVDTQYF. The CDR3 DNA sequence: TGTGCCAGCAGCGGAATAGCGGGAGGGGTAGATACGCAGTATTTT. Together with reference TRBV5-4 and TRBJ2-3, the CDR3 gives the full variable domain: ETGVTQSPTHLIKTRGQQVTLRCSSQSGHNTVSWYQQALGQGPQFIFQYYREEENGRGNFPPRFSGLQFPNYSSELNVNALELDDSALYLCASSGIAGGVDTQYFGPGTRLTVL.

This chain uses TRBV28 with TRBJ1-1, with a weak D call TRBD1 (6 bases). The V gene lost 5 bases and the J gene lost 0 bases, with 19 bases spanning the gap. CDR3 length equals 17 residues. Germline CDR1 MDHEN, CDR2 SYDVKM. CDR3 region: CASSPRSRGPMNTEAFF. As DNA, the CDR3 is TGTGCCAGCAGTCCCCGCAGCAGGGGCCCCATGAACACTGAAGCTTTCTTT. Combining the CDR3 with reference TRBV28 and TRBJ1-1 gives the whole variable domain DVKVTQSSRYLVKRTGEKVFLECVQDMDHENMFWYRQDPGLGLRLIYFSYDVKMKEKGDIPEGYSVSREKKERFSLILESASTNQTSMYLCASSPRSRGPMNTEAFFGQGTRLTVV.

The chain couples TRBV6-5 to TRBJ2-1; D ambiguous. The germline V gene has CDR1 MNHEY and CDR2 SVGAGI. The CDR3 length is 13 residues. Trimming shortened V by 2 bases and J by 7 bases, and 9 bases separated the two germline ends. For the CDR3, the DNA is TGTGCCAGCAGTTACAAAAGCGTGAATGAGCAGTTCTTC. The encoded protein is CASSYKSVNEQFF.

This chain uses TRBV19 with TRBJ1-1; D not certain. V was pared by 3 bases and J by 1 base, with 6 bases between. In germline, CDR1 is LNHDA, CDR2 SQIVND (reference sequence). This CDR3 comprises 13 residues. CDR3 sequence (DNA): TGTGCCAGTAGTATCTCCAGGAACACTGAAGCTTTCTTT. Its translation: CASSISRNTEAFF.

CDR3 sequence: CASSEQGLSGNTIYF. The CDR3 DNA sequence: TGTGCCAGCAGTGAACAGGGCCTCTCTGGAAACACCATATATTTT. The V call is TRBV6-1, the J call TRBJ1-3; TRBD1 is a possible D gene (5 bases). CDR1 is MNHNS, CDR2 SASEGT, per germline. The CDR3 runs 15 residues. The ends were cut back, 2 bases at V and 0 bases at J, with 8 bases in the middle.

This clone was seen a handful of times. The V and J genes are TRBV6-1 and TRBJ2-7; maybe TRBD2 (6 bases). Trimming took 4 bases from V and 3 from J, leaving 13 bases between them. From germline, CDR1 is MNHNS and CDR2 SASEGT. This CDR3 spans 14 amino acids. Here the CDR3 reads CASSANVGGYEQYF. For the CDR3, the DNA is TGTGCCAGCAGTGCGAACGTGGGGGGCTACGAGCAGTACTTC.

A few counts support this clone. This CDR3 reads CASSEEAGGAGELFF. CDR3 DNA sequence: TGTGCCAGCAGTGAAGAGGCTGGAGGAGCCGGGGAGCTGTTTTTT. The V and J genes are TRBV6-4 and TRBJ2-2; D might be TRBD2 (5 bases). Trimming pared 3 bases from V and 6 bases from J, leaving 14 bases between. The CDR3 is 15 amino acids. From germline, CDR1 is MRHNA and CDR2 SNTAGT.

The J gene is TRBJ1-5, the V gene TRBV19, with TRBD1 matching over 10 bases. The ends lost 5 bases at V and 4 bases at J; junction bases unmatched: 11. The CDR3 runs 17 residues. Germline CDR1 reads LNHDA; CDR2 reads SQIVND (reference sequence). The CDR3 sequence is CASSLHRDRGINQPQHF. Here the CDR3 DNA reads TGTGCCAGTAGTTTACACCGGGACAGGGGCATTAATCAGCCCCAGCATTTT.

This chain connects TRBV5-4 to TRBJ2-1; 8 nucleotides agree with TRBD2. CDR3 length equals 15 residues. V gave up 3 bases and J gave up 5 bases; unmatched junction bases: 7. Per the germline V gene, CDR1 is SGHNT and CDR2 is YYREEE (reference sequence). The CDR3 DNA reads as TGTGCCAGCAGCTCGAAAGCGGGGGTTCACAATGAGCAGTTCTTC. It translates to CASSSKAGVHNEQFF.

The gene calls are TRBV6-5 and TRBJ2-7; tentatively, D is TRBD1 (6 bases). The CDR3 sequence is 13 residues long. Germline CDR1 MNHEY, CDR2 SVGAGI. Trimming left V 6 bases short and J 0 bases short, with 9 bases between. DNA for the CDR3: TGTGCCAGCAGCCAGGGGAGCTCCTACGAGCAGTACTTC. Residues: CASSQGSSYEQYF.

V gene TRBV6-5 combines with J gene TRBJ2-2, with no clear D. V was shortened by 6 bases and J by 3 bases, with 11 bases between the two germline ends. The CDR3 totals 14 residues. CDR1 and CDR2 (germline): MNHEY, SVGAGI. In nucleotides, the CDR3 is TGTGCCAGCAGAAGGCGGTGGGACACCGGGGAGCTGTTTTTT. Residues: CASRRRWDTGELFF.

J is TRBJ2-1 and V is TRBV6-5, with D maybe TRBD2 (6 bases). Germline CDR1 reads MNHEY; CDR2 reads SVGAGI. CDR3 length equals 15 residues. The V gene lost 2 bases and the J gene lost 6 bases, with 14 bases spanning the gap. Written as DNA, the CDR3 is TGTGCCAGCAGTTACCCCAGGCGGGGAAGCAATGAGCAGTTCTTC. This codes for CASSYPRRGSNEQFF.

The V call is TRBV16, the J call TRBJ1-5; TRBD1 aligns across 7 bases. Looked up from germline, CDR1 is KGHSY and CDR2 is FQNENV. The CDR3 is 15 amino acids. V lost 4 bases, J lost 1 base, and 4 bases stayed unmatched. Here the CDR3 reads CASSPRQGSNQPQHF. Written as DNA, the CDR3 is TGTGCCAGCAGCCCCCGACAGGGCAGCAATCAGCCCCAGCATTTT.

The chain is built from TRBV6-1 and TRBJ1-2, with 7 nucleotides matching TRBD1. This CDR3 has 14 residues. The V gene end was trimmed by 2 bases and the J gene end by 4 bases; junction bases not matched to a gene: 4. The germline V gene encodes CDR1 MNHNS and CDR2 SASEGT. CDR3 region: CASSEQTGFYGYTF. DNA for the CDR3: TGTGCCAGCAGTGAACAGACAGGGTTCTATGGCTACACCTTC.